One and the same sample provided the 5 T cell receptor beta chains below, sequenced in a study of T cell changes during pregnancy in multiple sclerosis. TCRdb keeps only in-frame clones here, not all; method: immunoSEQ multiplex PCR. In the table there are 70,000 to 95,000 clones, about 93% of which are singletons. The starting material was peripheral blood, obtained in the first trimester of pregnancy. The receptors come from a female donor with multiple sclerosis, enrolled in a pregnancy study.

The chain recombines TRBV7-9 with TRBJ2-5; 9 nucleotides agree with TRBD2. Looked up from germline, CDR1 is SEHNR and CDR2 is FQNEAQ (reference sequence). V lost 1 base to trimming and J lost 0 bases; unmatched junction nucleotides: 6. This CDR3 spans 17 amino acids. The CDR3 bases are TGTGCCAGCAGCTTAGAGGTAGCGGGAGAGTACCAAGAGACCCAGTACTTC. This codes for CASSLEVAGEYQETQYF.

The gene calls are TRBV11-2 and TRBJ1-2; 7 bases line up with TRBD1. There are 14 residues in the CDR3. The V segment lost 4 bases and the J segment 2 bases; nucleotides outside the gene matches: 4. Germline V gene data show CDR1 as SGHAT and CDR2 as FQNNGV. The CDR3 sequence: CASSSTGQNYGYTF. CDR3 coding DNA: TGTGCCAGCAGCTCCACGGGACAGAACTATGGCTACACCTTC.

The chain uses TRBV5-1 and TRBJ2-7; D perhaps matches TRBD1 (6 bases). The CDR3 is 13 residues long. V lost 5 bases, J lost 3 bases, and 12 bases lay in between. CDR1 SGHRS and CDR2 YFSETQ come from the germline V gene. CDR3 sequence reads: CASRLQGIYEQYF. The CDR3 bases are TGCGCCAGCAGGTTACAGGGTATCTACGAGCAGTACTTC.

This clone was seen a handful of times. V and J are TRBV4-1 and TRBJ1-1; a weak D match, TRBD1 (6 bases). Trimming stripped 1 base from V and 6 bases from J, with 12 bases between. The CDR3 consists of 14 residues. Germline V lookup: CDR1 MGHRA, CDR2 YSYEKL. The CDR3 reads CASSQVVQGAEAFF. In DNA form, the CDR3 reads TGCGCCAGCAGCCAAGTTGTACAGGGAGCTGAAGCTTTCTTT.

The J gene is TRBJ2-1, the V gene TRBV15, with a possible D match to TRBD1 (5 bases). The CDR3 has 17 residues. Trimming stripped 1 base from V and 0 bases from J, with 13 bases between. The germline gives CDR1 LNHNV, CDR2 YYDKDF (reference sequence). CDR3 sequence (DNA): TGTGCCACCAGCAGAGGTAGGGGCCCCAGCTCCTACAATGAGCAGTTCTTC. It codes for CATSRGRGPSSYNEQFF. Complete variable domain (other parts from reference TRBV15 and TRBJ2-1): DAMVIQNPRYQVTQFGKPVTLSCSQTLNHNVMYWYQQKSSQAPKLLFHYYDKDFNNEADTPDNFQSRRPNTSFCFLDIRSPGLGDTAMYLCATSRGRGPSSYNEQFFGPGTRLTVL.